This TCR beta chain was captured by sequencing in a study of T cell responses to AZD1222 COVID-19 vaccine. Study results and caveats: An increase in Spike-specific TCR breadth and depth was observed after two AZD1222 doses.

TCRdb keeps only in-frame clones here, not all; method: immunoSEQ multiplex PCR. The sample yields about 86,000 clones, 85% to 90% seen once. Remarks on this clone: The target antigen is unknown.

The starting material was peripheral blood, obtained 28 days after the second AZD1222 dose. This receptor was taken from an adult who received the AZD1222 COVID-19 vaccine.

The CDR3 bases are TGTGCCAGCAGTTACGGCGGCTGGACCACTGAAGCTTTCTTT. Its protein is CASSYGGWTTEAFF. The chain joins TRBV6-5 to TRBJ1-1; D gene ambiguous. Germline V gene lookup returns CDR1 MNHEY and CDR2 SVGAGI. This CDR3 contains 14 residues. Trimming pared 2 bases from V and 4 bases from J, leaving 11 bases between.